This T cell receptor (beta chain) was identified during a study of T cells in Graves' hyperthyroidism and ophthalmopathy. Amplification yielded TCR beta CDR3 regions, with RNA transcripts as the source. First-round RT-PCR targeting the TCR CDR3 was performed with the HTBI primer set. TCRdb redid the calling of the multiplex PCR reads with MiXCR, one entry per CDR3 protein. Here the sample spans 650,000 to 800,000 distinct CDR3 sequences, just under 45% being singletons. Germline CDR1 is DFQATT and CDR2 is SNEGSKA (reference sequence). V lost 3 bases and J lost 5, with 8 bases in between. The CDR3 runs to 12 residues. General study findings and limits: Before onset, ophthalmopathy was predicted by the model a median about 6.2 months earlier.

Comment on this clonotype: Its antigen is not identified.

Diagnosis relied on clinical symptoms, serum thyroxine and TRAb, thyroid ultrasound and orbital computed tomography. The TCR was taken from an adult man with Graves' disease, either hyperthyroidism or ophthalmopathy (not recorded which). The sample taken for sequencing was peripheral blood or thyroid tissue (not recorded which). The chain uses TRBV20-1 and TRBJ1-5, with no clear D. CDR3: CSASSIDQPQHF. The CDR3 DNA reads TGCAGTGCTAGTTCCATTGATCAGCCCCAGCATTTT.